The entry that follows covers one TCR beta chain sequence. The CDR3 totals 14 residues. Germline V gives CDR1 ENHRY, CDR2 SYGVKD. V was pared by 6 bases and J by 0 bases, with 9 bases between. The cohort comprised adults aged roughly 18 to 95 years residing in about two dozen US areas. Recovery among Cohort 3 donors was established by two negative PCRs, clearance, or symptom resolution. Original data processing: Cell counts per sample came from amplifying reference gene primers. Repertoires were generated with immunoSEQ multiplex PCR, while TCRdb's copy carries only in-frame clones and drops some. That table is the source of V, J and clone size, and D and trimming were worked out from the DNA. The sample lists 150,000 or so clones; almost 80% were seen once. The data originate from a study of blood T cell repertoires in COVID-19.

The sample taken for sequencing was PBMCs or T cells enriched from blood (not recorded which). The gene calls are TRBV10-3 and TRBJ2-1; no reliable D call. This clonotype was sampled from a woman in her forties or fifties who had recovered from COVID-19. This CDR3 reads CAIRNKSSYNEQFF. Written as DNA, the CDR3 is TGTGCCATCAGGAATAAGAGCTCCTACAATGAGCAGTTCTTC.